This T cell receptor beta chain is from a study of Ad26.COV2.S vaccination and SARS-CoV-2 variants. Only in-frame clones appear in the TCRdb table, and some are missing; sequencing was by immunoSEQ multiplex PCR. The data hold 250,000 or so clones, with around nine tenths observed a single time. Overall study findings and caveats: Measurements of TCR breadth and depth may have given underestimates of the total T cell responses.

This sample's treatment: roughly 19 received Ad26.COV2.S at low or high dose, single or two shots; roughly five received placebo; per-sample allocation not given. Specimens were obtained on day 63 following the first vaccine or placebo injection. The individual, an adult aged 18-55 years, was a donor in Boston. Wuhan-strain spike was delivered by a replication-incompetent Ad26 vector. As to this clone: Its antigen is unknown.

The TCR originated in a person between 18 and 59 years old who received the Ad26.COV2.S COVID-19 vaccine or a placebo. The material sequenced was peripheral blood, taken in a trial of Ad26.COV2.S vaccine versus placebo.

CDR3 sequence (DNA): TGCGCCAGCAGCTTGGGGCCCACGACCGGGGAGCTGTTTTTT. It is translated as CASSLGPTTGELFF. This chain links TRBV5-1 with TRBJ2-2; D is undetermined. Germline lookup yields CDR1 SGHRS and CDR2 YFSETQ. V was clipped by 0 bases and J by 5 bases, with 8 bases between them. The CDR3 has 14 residues.